This T cell receptor beta chain was retrieved from a study of T cell repertoires in cytomegalovirus infection. This clonotype was observed many times. The antigen is undetermined. V shed 0 bases and J shed 4 bases, with 14 bases lying between them. Germline CDR1 SGHTA, CDR2 FQGNSA. The CDR3 length is 16 residues. Broader study findings: HLA-C-restricted TCR beta clonotypes specific for CMV led the ex vivo response.

TCRdb reprocessed the reads via MiXCR and lists one record per CDR3 protein. The sample lists 360,000 or so distinct CDR3 sequences, roughly 34% occurring once. The sequences come from cultured PBMCs, collected from culture after CMV antigen stimulation. This clonotype originated in a human donor in good health (CMV status not recorded). Some clones in this sample may be carry-over from other donors' samples. The chain joins TRBV7-2 to TRBJ2-3; D gene uncertain. The CDR3 reads CASSLAGQAGSDTQYF. As DNA, the CDR3 is TGTGCCAGCAGCTTAGCCGGGCAGGCCGGGTCAGATACGCAGTATTTT. Full variable domain (rest looked up from reference TRBV7-2 and TRBJ2-3): GAGVSQSPSNKVTEKGKDVELRCDPISGHTALYWYRQSLGQGLEFLIYFQGNSAPDKSGLPSDRFSAERTGGSVSTLTIQRTQQEDSAVYLCASSLAGQAGSDTQYFGPGTRLTVL.